This T cell receptor (beta chain) was found in a study of pediatric ulcerative colitis. General study points: Some T cells in rectal biopsies may come from blood, especially with overt colitis. A couple of rectal clonotypes were found only in ulcerative colitis patients, all of them. Clonal expansions reduced rectal repertoire diversity in acute severe colitis.

This clone was picked up a small number of times. Antigen: not known. The V end was cut by 4 bases, the J end by 6 bases, with 21 bases between. The germline V gene encodes CDR1 LNHDA and CDR2 SQIVND (reference sequence). The length of the CDR3 is 16 residues. During colonoscopy, one to two rectal pinch biopsies were collected. The table came from immunoSEQ multiplex PCR; TCRdb's copy has only in-frame clones and leaves some out. In the table there are roughly 18,000 clones, roughly 80% of which are singletons. The specimen was gut tissue. The chain uses TRBV19 and TRBJ1-2; D is unclear. This receptor was obtained from a boy aged 5 to 17 with moderate ulcerative colitis. The CDR3 spells CASSRLDGPLLDGYTF. The CDR3 DNA sequence: TGTGCCAGTAGTAGACTGGACGGACCACTTTTGGATGGCTACACCTTC.